The rows below give T cell receptor beta chains drawn from one sample of a study of human T cells and chemical hapten exposure. TCRdb reprocessed the RACE reads with MiXCR, giving one entry per CDR3 protein. The sample consists of tens of thousands of distinct CDR3 sequences, approximately 9.8% of them appearing once. The sequences come from whole blood, collected in connection with sensitization to the hapten diphenylcyclopropenone (DPC). These receptors all come from a woman aged 40-49 years with alopecia areata. Some clones in this sample may be carry-over from other donors' samples. The CDR3 runs from the conserved cysteine through the conserved F or W. The D gene is left open where the match is weak.

v_call: TRBV4-1; d_call: .; cdr3_aa: CASSTPSRGRLNTEAFF
v_call: TRBV27; d_call: .; cdr3_aa: CASSFEGPLYNEQFF
v_call: TRBV29-1; d_call: .; cdr3_aa: CSVRNTGELFF
v_call: TRBV4-2; d_call: TRBD2; cdr3_aa: CASSQDVQRGYNEQFF
v_call: TRBV20-1; d_call: .; cdr3_aa: CSARLSGPRSEQYF
v_call: TRBV19; d_call: TRBD1; cdr3_aa: CASGTGGAITTGELFF
v_call: TRBV6-2/TRBV6-3; d_call: .; cdr3_aa: CATGRPEQYF
v_call: TRBV3-2; d_call: .; cdr3_aa: CASSQDLTYSSYNSPLHF
v_call: TRBV18; d_call: .; cdr3_aa: CASSPPGTAYGYTF
v_call: TRBV5-1; d_call: .; cdr3_aa: CASSLGAGTEAFF
v_call: TRBV6-1; d_call: .; cdr3_aa: CASSQGRRDEQFF
v_call: TRBV7-2; d_call: .; cdr3_aa: CASRGGTERGNTIYF
v_call: TRBV9; d_call: TRBD2; cdr3_aa: CASSVRAGESTDTQYF
v_call: TRBV10-2; d_call: .; cdr3_aa: CASSEFDSLNSPLHF
v_call: TRBV7-6; d_call: TRBD2; cdr3_aa: CASSLELAGGSNEQFF
v_call: TRBV5-1; d_call: TRBD1; cdr3_aa: CASRLDRNSGNTIYF
v_call: TRBV7-8; d_call: .; cdr3_aa: CASSLVTDSLYNEQFF
v_call: TRBV12-3/TRBV12-4; d_call: .; cdr3_aa: CASSSYKGRYNEQFF
v_call: TRBV20-1; d_call: .; cdr3_aa: CSARGQGLEAFF
v_call: TRBV27; d_call: .; cdr3_aa: CASSPLVTPDTQYF
v_call: TRBV6-5; d_call: TRBD1; cdr3_aa: CASSYLTGTNTEAFF
v_call: TRBV11-1; d_call: TRBD1; cdr3_aa: CASTGQAYNEQFF
v_call: TRBV4-1; d_call: .; cdr3_aa: CASSHSTETQYF
v_call: TRBV20-1; d_call: .; cdr3_aa: CSALGGDRIRTDTQYF
v_call: TRBV27; d_call: TRBD1; cdr3_aa: CASSPWRGDSSYNSPLHF
v_call: TRBV9; d_call: .; cdr3_aa: CASSVGMNTEAFF
v_call: TRBV5-1; d_call: TRBD2; cdr3_aa: CASSRTEAGRAGELFF
v_call: TRBV2; d_call: TRBD1; cdr3_aa: CASSGDRSTDTQYF
v_call: TRBV4-3; d_call: .; cdr3_aa: CASSRVEGNTEAFF
v_call: TRBV5-4; d_call: .; cdr3_aa: CASSLVGETEAFF
v_call: TRBV11-2; d_call: .; cdr3_aa: CASVLTGNEQFF
v_call: TRBV6-2/TRBV6-3; d_call: .; cdr3_aa: CASKLRAFPGVGQPQHF
v_call: TRBV30; d_call: .; cdr3_aa: CAWRSRRDYGYTF
v_call: TRBV7-2; d_call: TRBD1; cdr3_aa: CASSSRQGWGYEQYF
v_call: TRBV7-2; d_call: TRBD1; cdr3_aa: CASSPRTGLSEQYF
v_call: TRBV28; d_call: .; cdr3_aa: CASTDPGSHKFF
v_call: TRBV9; d_call: .; cdr3_aa: CASSPRHDTRPTSEQFF
v_call: TRBV4-1; d_call: .; cdr3_aa: CASSHTPSYEQYF
v_call: TRBV12-3/TRBV12-4; d_call: .; cdr3_aa: CASIRGGGNTEAFF
v_call: TRBV25-1; d_call: TRBD1; cdr3_aa: CASSEGQGAYEQYF
v_call: TRBV10-2; d_call: TRBD1; cdr3_aa: CASSESEEGQGIFDTQYF
v_call: TRBV27; d_call: .; cdr3_aa: CASSSRQFRFNYGYTF
v_call: TRBV7-2; d_call: TRBD2; cdr3_aa: CASSFSGGQETQYF
v_call: TRBV28; d_call: TRBD1; cdr3_aa: CATWDRGNYGYTF
v_call: TRBV12-3/TRBV12-4; d_call: .; cdr3_aa: CASSSPRGATKKETQYF
v_call: TRBV4-3; d_call: .; cdr3_aa: CASSQDAEQGGTDTQYF